Listed here are 5 T cell receptor beta chains from one sample, sequenced in a study of T cell responses to AZD1222 COVID-19 vaccine. The assay was immunoSEQ multiplex PCR, and TCRdb's table has in-frame clones only and misses some. The sample consists of 120,000 or so clones, approximately 92% of them appearing once. This sample comprised peripheral blood, obtained on day 0 of AZD1222 vaccination. These receptors came from an adult in good health.

In its sample, this clone was seen once. The chain couples TRBV25-1 to TRBJ2-6; no clear D gene. Germline V gene lookup returns CDR1 MGHDK and CDR2 SYGVNS. The CDR3 runs to 14 residues. Trimming took 3 bases from V and 0 from J, leaving 3 bases between them. The CDR3: CASSDPSGANVLTF. CDR3 nucleotide sequence: TGTGCCAGCAGTGATCCCTCTGGGGCCAACGTCCTGACTTTC.

This sequence joins TRBV29-1 and TRBJ2-7; tentative D call: TRBD2 (6 bases). This CDR3 region has 13 residues. V lost 7 bases and J lost 5, with 18 bases in between. CDR1 SQVTM and CDR2 ANQGSEA come from the germline V gene. The CDR3 loop reads CSAYRPGGNEQYF. In DNA form, the CDR3 reads TGCAGCGCCTACAGGCCCGGAGGGAACGAGCAGTACTTC.

The chain carries TRBV5-1 and TRBJ1-1; 9 bases align to TRBD1. The germline V gene has CDR1 SGHRS and CDR2 YFSETQ. This CDR3 has 14 residues. V was pared by 4 bases and J by 5 bases, with 6 bases of the junction left unmatched. The DNA of the CDR3 is TGCGCCAGCAGCACGAGACAGGGGGGTACTGAAGCTTTCTTT. Residues: CASSTRQGGTEAFF.

This CDR3 reads CASSTGVTSQYF. CDR3 coding DNA: TGTGCCAGCAGCACAGGGGTGACGAGCCAGTATTTT. The chain carries TRBV7-8 and TRBJ2-3, with 7 bases matching TRBD1. The J segment lost 12 bases and the V segment lost 5 bases, leaving 8 bases of the junction unmatched. Germline values: CDR1 SGHVS, CDR2 FQNEAQ. This CDR3 contains 12 residues.

The chain joins TRBV29-1 to TRBJ1-1; no clear D gene. CDR1 SQVTM and CDR2 ANQGSEA come from the germline V gene. V lost 6 bases, J lost 4 bases, and 12 bases lay in between. The CDR3 consists of 12 residues. CDR3 protein: CSVEWGGTEAFF. CDR3 nucleotide sequence: TGCAGCGTAGAGTGGGGTGGCACTGAAGCTTTCTTT.